These 17 T cell receptor beta chains came from one sample sequenced in a study of blood T cell repertoires in COVID-19. Here immunoSEQ multiplex PCR was the method, and the copy in TCRdb shows in-frame clones only, minus some. The table includes approximately 200,000 clones, 80% to 90% detected once. The sample was PBMCs or T cells enriched from blood (not recorded which). Every receptor here comes from a woman aged 18-29 years in a cohort exposed to, infected with or recovered from COVID-19 (not recorded which).

The count of this clone is one. The J gene is TRBJ1-1, the V gene TRBV6-1; no reliable D call. V shed 3 bases and J shed 4 bases, with 9 bases lying between them. CDR3 length: 13 residues. Looked up from germline, CDR1 is MNHNS and CDR2 is SASEGT. In DNA form, the CDR3 reads TGTGCCAGCAGTGACAGGATCCTCACTGAAGCTTTCTTT. Translation: CASSDRILTEAFF.

This clone was observed a single time. V is TRBV9 and J is TRBJ1-1, with D possibly being TRBD1 (5 bases). This CDR3 has 14 residues. The germline CDR1 and CDR2 sequences are SGDLS and YYNGEE. V was pared by 3 bases and J by 5 bases, with 14 bases between. In DNA, the CDR3 is TGTGCCAGCAGCGCCTCCAGGGTTGGGACTGAAGCTTTCTTT. The encoded protein is CASSASRVGTEAFF.

The chain couples TRBV4-1 to TRBJ1-1, with TRBD1 identical over 10 bases. The ends lost 1 base at V and 4 bases at J; junction bases unmatched: 6. Germline CDR1 is MGHRA and CDR2 is YSYEKL. The CDR3 is made up of 16 amino acids. DNA for the CDR3: TGCGCCAGCAGCCAAGGACAGGGGGCTCCGGGCACTGAAGCTTTCTTT. Encoded protein: CASSQGQGAPGTEAFF.

This chain links TRBV6-1 with TRBJ1-4, with 7 bases lining up with TRBD1. This CDR3 has 14 residues. V lost 1 base and J lost 7; bases outside the gene matches: 3. Germline V gene data show CDR1 as MNHNS and CDR2 as SASEGT. The CDR3 is CASSEEGASEKLFF. The CDR3 region has the DNA TGTGCCAGCAGTGAAGAGGGGGCAAGTGAAAAACTGTTTTTT.

The chain links TRBV7-3 to TRBJ2-1; weak D call: TRBD1 (5 bases). The V end lost 3 bases, the J end lost 10 bases, and 19 bases lay between the germline ends. Per the germline V gene, CDR1 is SGHTA and CDR2 is FQGTGA. The CDR3 is made up of 15 amino acids. The CDR3 nucleotides are TGTGCCAGCAGCTTTGCAGGGTCTGACCGTGGGGAGCAGTTCTTC. Translating gives CASSFAGSDRGEQFF.

The chain joins TRBV5-1 to TRBJ1-6, with 10 bases identical to TRBD1. This CDR3 is 15 amino acids long. Germline loops: CDR1 SGHRS, CDR2 YFSETQ. The V gene end was trimmed by 6 bases and the J gene end by 7 bases; junction bases not matched to a gene: 7. The CDR3 reads CASKTGTGVNSPLHF. The CDR3 DNA is TGCGCCAGCAAAACCGGGACAGGGGTAAATTCACCCCTCCACTTT.

V is TRBV11-2 and J is TRBJ1-2; D is perhaps TRBD1 (6 bases). V shed 6 bases and J shed 0 bases, with 11 bases lying between them. Germline CDR1 SGHAT, CDR2 FQNNGV. This CDR3 spans 14 amino acids. CDR3 bases: TGTGCCAGCAGTATAGGGACATCTAACTATGGCTACACCTTC. Residues: CASSIGTSNYGYTF. Filled out from reference TRBV11-2 and TRBJ1-2, the complete variable domain reads EAGVAQSPRYKIIEKRQSVAFWCNPISGHATLYWYQQILGQGPKLLIQFQNNGVVDDSQLPKDRFSAERLKGVDSTLKIQPAKLEDSAVYLCASSIGTSNYGYTFGSGTRLTVV.

The chain couples TRBV6-2 or TRBV6-3 to TRBJ1-5; D is unresolved. Germline values: CDR1 MNHEY, CDR2 SVGEGT. The CDR3 extends over 15 amino acids. The germline V and J ends were trimmed by 5 bases and 0 bases, with 11 bases remaining between them. The CDR3 sequence: CASSRLRDSNQPQHF. CDR3 coding DNA: TGTGCCAGCAGTCGCCTCCGGGATAGCAATCAGCCCCAGCATTTT.

The chain carries TRBV6-2 or TRBV6-3 and TRBJ2-5, with 8 bases aligning to TRBD2. The germline CDR1 and CDR2 sequences are MNHEY and SVGEGT. Trimming took 2 bases from V and 5 from J; bases not matched to a gene: 10. This CDR3 has 16 residues. The CDR3 DNA reads TGTGCCAGCAGTTACGGTTCAGCGGGAGCGAGGGAGACCCAGTACTTC. Residues: CASSYGSAGARETQYF.

The V and J genes are TRBV5-6 and TRBJ2-3; 7 nucleotides align to TRBD2. Germline CDR1 and CDR2: SGHDT and YYEEEE. V lost 3 bases, J lost 0 bases, and 10 bases stayed unmatched. CDR3 length: 17 amino acids. The CDR3 nucleotides are TGTGCCAGCAGCTCCCCTGGGGCTAGCGGTAGCACAGATACGCAGTATTTT. Its translation is CASSSPGASGSTDTQYF.

This sequence joins TRBV5-5 and TRBJ1-2; TRBD1 aligns across 7 bases. Germline V gives CDR1 SGHKS, CDR2 YYEKEE (reference sequence). The V gene end was trimmed by 4 bases and the J gene end by 4 bases; junction bases not matched to a gene: 7. CDR3 length: 14 amino acids. CDR3 loop: CASSPPTGTYGYTF. DNA for the CDR3: TGTGCCAGCAGCCCCCCGACAGGGACCTATGGCTACACCTTC. The full variable domain, in which reference TRBV5-5 and TRBJ1-2 provide the parts outside the CDR3, is DAGVTQSPTHLIKTRGQQVTLRCSPISGHKSVSWYQQVLGQGPQFIFQYYEKEERGRGNFPDRFSARQFPNYSSELNVNALLLGDSALYLCASSPPTGTYGYTFGSGTRLTVV.

The chain couples TRBV27 to TRBJ1-2; D is perhaps TRBD1 (6 bases). Per germline, CDR1 MNHEY and CDR2 SMNVEV (reference sequence). V was cut by 5 bases and J by 4 bases, with 14 bases left in between. CDR3 length equals 14 residues. The CDR3 loop is CASSQIGQFYGYTF. DNA of the CDR3: TGTGCCAGCAGTCAGATCGGACAGTTCTATGGCTACACCTTC.

This clone has just one count. The rearrangement joins TRBV19 to TRBJ2-1; 8 nucleotides align to TRBD2. V trimming: 5 bases; J trimming: 9 bases; junction bases outside the gene matches: 24. The V gene's germline CDR1 is LNHDA and CDR2 SQIVND (reference sequence). The CDR3 runs to 19 residues. In DNA, the CDR3 is TGTGCCAGTAGTCTCCCAAGACGGAGGAGTAGCGGGATCGTGTTTGAGCAGTTCTTC. This translates into CASSLPRRRSSGIVFEQFF.

The rearrangement uses TRBV5-1 and TRBJ1-2, with TRBD1 matching over 8 bases. V shed 2 bases, J shed 3 bases, and the junction held 6 bases outside the gene matches. The CDR3 has 15 amino acids. Germline V lookup: CDR1 SGHRS, CDR2 YFSETQ. DNA of the CDR3: TGCGCCAGCAGCTTATCGACAGGGGTCGACTATGGCTACACCTTC. Its protein product is CASSLSTGVDYGYTF.

The V and J genes are TRBV7-2 and TRBJ1-6, with D possibly matching TRBD1 (6 bases). Germline V CDR1 and CDR2: SGHTA, FQGNSA. V was clipped by 0 bases and J by 3 bases, with 6 bases between them. CDR3 length: 15 residues. CDR3 in DNA: TGTGCCAGCAGCTTAGCAGGGGGCTATAATTCACCCCTCCACTTT. This gives the protein CASSLAGGYNSPLHF.

The chain employs TRBV16 and TRBJ2-7; 8 bases agree with TRBD1. CDR1 and CDR2 (germline): KGHSY, FQNENV. The CDR3 sequence is 16 residues long. With V trimmed by 0 bases and J by 4 bases, 8 bases remained unmatched. The CDR3 nucleotides read TGTGCCAGCAGCCAATCTGGCGACAGGGGCAAATACGAGCAGTACTTC. This codes for CASSQSGDRGKYEQYF. Looking up the rest from reference TRBV16 and TRBJ2-7 gives the full variable domain: GEEVAQTPKHLVRGEGQKAKLYCAPIKGHSYVFWYQQVLKNEFKFLISFQNENVFDETGMPKERFSAKCLPNSPCSLEIQATKLEDSAVYFCASSQSGDRGKYEQYFGPGTRLTVT.

The rearrangement links TRBV14 to TRBJ2-2; D gene unclear. Germline V gene data show CDR1 as SGHDN and CDR2 as FVKESK. Trimming took off 1 base at V and 5 bases at J, with 8 bases between the two ends. The CDR3 has 14 amino acids. This CDR3 reads CASSQATLTGELFF. CDR3 sequence (DNA): TGTGCCAGCAGCCAAGCGACTCTTACCGGGGAGCTGTTTTTT.